This T cell receptor beta chain was identified in a study of blood T cell repertoires in COVID-19. Study-wide context: COVID-19 samples, acute and convalescent, were from the United States, Italy and Spain.

The repertoire was sequenced with immunoSEQ multiplex PCR; TCRdb's copy has only in-frame clones and lacks some. Among around 100,000 clones listed, roughly 85% were seen once. The specimen sequenced was peripheral blood. This clonotype originated in a woman between 65 and 79 years old with acute or convalescent COVID-19.

CDR3 protein: CASNPSGVQETQYF. CDR3 DNA: TGTGCCAGTAACCCTTCAGGGGTCCAAGAGACCCAGTACTTC. The chain couples TRBV19 to TRBJ2-5, with a possible D match to TRBD1 (6 bases). V was cut by 7 bases and J by 1 base, with 13 bases left in between. Germline lookup yields CDR1 LNHDA and CDR2 SQIVND (reference sequence). The CDR3 consists of 14 residues.